A single sample gave rise to the 4 T cell receptor beta chains below, sequenced in a study of beta chain features in type 1 diabetes. Expressed TCRB transcripts were sequenced, since all the RNA that had been isolated was reverse transcribed. Libraries were prepared by immunoSEQ multiplex PCR; TCRdb keeps only in-frame clonotypes and omits some of them. There are around 280,000 clones in the sample; around 7.3% occur only once, and 1% lies in the top ten. What was sequenced was central memory CD4+ T cells from blood. These receptors all stem from a young woman in good health.

This clone was found a few times. Other DNA sequences in this sample translate to the same CDR3. This chain uses TRBV9 with TRBJ2-3; 11 bases fit TRBD2. J was trimmed by 4 bases and V by 1 base; bases with no gene match: 2. The CDR3 is made up of 15 amino acids. Germline values: CDR1 SGDLS, CDR2 YYNGEE. This chain's CDR3 is CASSVLAGGADTQYF. The DNA of the CDR3 is TGTGCCAGCAGCGTACTAGCGGGGGGAGCAGATACGCAGTATTTT.

The chain combines TRBV5-1 with TRBJ1-1, with a weak D call TRBD1 (6 bases). The CDR3 loop spans 15 amino acids. Germline V CDR1 and CDR2: SGHRS, YFSETQ. The germline V and J ends were trimmed by 0 bases and 4 bases, with 13 bases remaining between them. As DNA, the CDR3 is TGCGCCAGCAGCTTGGGGGCAGGGGAGAGCACTGAAGCTTTCTTT. Encoded protein: CASSLGAGESTEAFF.

The CDR3 DNA follows: TGTGCCAGCCATGGACCGGGTTCCTATGGCTACACCTTC. This translates into CASHGPGSYGYTF. This chain links TRBV25-1 with TRBJ1-2; unclear D gene. Germline V gene data show CDR1 as MGHDK and CDR2 as SYGVNS. V was cut by 8 bases and J by 4 bases, with 14 bases left in between. The CDR3 contains 13 residues.

The genes are TRBV29-1 and TRBJ1-4, with D hard to call. This CDR3 has 14 residues. Trimming took off 4 bases at V and 3 bases at J, with 12 bases between the two ends. Germline assignment: CDR1 SQVTM and CDR2 ANQGSEA. CDR3: CSVVDPWANEKLFF. CDR3 in DNA: TGCAGCGTTGTGGACCCCTGGGCTAATGAAAAACTGTTTTTT.